This section outlines one T cell receptor (beta chain) sequence together with its context. Its antigen remains unknown. The assay was immunoSEQ multiplex PCR, and TCRdb's table has in-frame clones only and misses some. Among over 25,000 clones, roughly nine tenths were seen once, and the ten largest hold approximately 1.2%. Per the germline V gene, CDR1 is MNHNS and CDR2 is SASEGT. This CDR3 is 14 amino acids long. J was trimmed by 10 bases and V by 7 bases; bases with no gene match: 7. This sample was included in a study of T cells in narcolepsy. The study, taken as a whole, reports: In some patient and control memory CD4+ samples, autoreactive clones were absent.

This TCR derives from a human donor with narcolepsy. The sample was CD45RA- memory CD4+ T cells from PBMCs. V and J are TRBV6-1 and TRBJ1-4; 12 bases line up with TRBD1. In DNA, the CDR3 is TGTGCCAGCATCCAGGGGACAGGGGGCGGAAAACTGTTTTTT. This translates into CASIQGTGGGKLFF.